Described below is a single TCR beta chain sequence and its context. Its antigen remains unknown. The study profiled TCR beta VDJ and CDR3 using genomic DNA as template. TCRdb fed the reads into MiXCR, producing one record per CDR3 protein. The sample has more than 250,000 distinct CDR3 sequences; 56% are singletons. This specimen belongs to a study of CD8+CD57+ T cells in acquired aplastic anemia. On the study more broadly: Across the sorted CD4+ and CD8+ cells, DNA amounts averaged approximately 3 ug.

Trimming left V 5 bases short and J 3 bases short, with 8 bases between. The CDR3 runs to 14 residues. Germline values: CDR1 SGHTA, CDR2 FQGNSA. Study-level points and caveats: Between patients and controls, CD8+ Simpson's diversity did not vary significantly. Overlapping CD8+ CDR3 repertoires of patients and controls contained approximately 29 shared sequences.

The J gene is TRBJ2-6, the V gene TRBV7-2; D not resolved. The clonotype originates from a human donor with severe aplastic anemia or a healthy control (not recorded which). The sequenced sample consisted of sorted CD4+, CD8+, or CD8+CD57+ T cells (not recorded which) from PBMCs. The CDR3 spells CASSPRYGANVLTF. Here the CDR3 DNA reads TGTGCCAGCAGCCCCCGGTATGGGGCCAACGTCCTGACTTTC.